Reported below is one TCR beta chain. Its antigen is currently unknown. Germline lookup yields CDR1 MNHNY and CDR2 SVGAGI (reference sequence). The CDR3 length is 13 residues. Trimming removed 7 bases at V and 0 bases at J, with 9 bases between. This specimen comes from a study of cytomegalovirus exposure and HLA in healthy donors. The study, taken as a whole, reports: What a later analysis showed was that several of the most significant clusters appeared linked to common viral pathogens.

Primers for the PCR totalled 60 Vbeta and 13 Jbeta. Generated by immunoSEQ multiplex PCR, the TCRdb table keeps only in-frame clones and is missing some. This table lists under 90,000 clones. This TCR was recovered from a man in his fifties or sixties in good health and CMV-seropositive. This chain links TRBV6-6 with TRBJ1-1, with no clear D. The specimen sequenced was PBMCs. CDR3 DNA sequence: TGTGCCAGCACCTCAGGTTTGAACACTGAAGCTTTCTTT. Protein: CASTSGLNTEAFF.